This T cell receptor (beta chain) originates from a study of vaccination effects on CD4 cells after COVID-19. TCRdb keeps only in-frame clones here, not all; method: immunoSEQ multiplex PCR. The sample yields approximately 74,000 clones, roughly 79% seen once. Germline V gene sequence: CDR1 SNHLY, CDR2 FYNNEI. V lost 2 bases, J lost 5 bases, and 6 bases stayed unmatched. The CDR3 is 15 amino acids. About this clone itself: Its target is unknown.

Antigen-specific CD4+ T cells were first expanded with viral peptide pools by the ViraFEST assay and only then sequenced. Culturing for about 10 days preceded CD4+ T cell isolation. Among the vaccine recipients, none had a prior SARS-CoV-2 infection, and nucleocapsid antibodies were negative. The TCR was taken from a human donor who received a COVID-19 vaccine. The starting material was CD4+ T cells from PBMCs cultured with HCoV-NL63 spike peptides, obtained before COVID-19 vaccination. This chain uses TRBV2 with TRBJ2-1; 7 bases agree with TRBD1. Here the CDR3 reads CASSESRGNNNEQFF. Here the CDR3 DNA reads TGTGCCAGCAGTGAAAGCAGGGGGAATAACAATGAGCAGTTCTTC. The variable domain in full, completed from reference TRBV2 and TRBJ2-1, reads EPEVTQTPSHQVTQMGQEVILRCVPISNHLYFYWYRQILGQKVEFLVSFYNNEISEKSEIFDDQFSVERPDGSNFTLKIRSTKLEDSAMYFCASSESRGNNNEQFFGPGTRLTVL.